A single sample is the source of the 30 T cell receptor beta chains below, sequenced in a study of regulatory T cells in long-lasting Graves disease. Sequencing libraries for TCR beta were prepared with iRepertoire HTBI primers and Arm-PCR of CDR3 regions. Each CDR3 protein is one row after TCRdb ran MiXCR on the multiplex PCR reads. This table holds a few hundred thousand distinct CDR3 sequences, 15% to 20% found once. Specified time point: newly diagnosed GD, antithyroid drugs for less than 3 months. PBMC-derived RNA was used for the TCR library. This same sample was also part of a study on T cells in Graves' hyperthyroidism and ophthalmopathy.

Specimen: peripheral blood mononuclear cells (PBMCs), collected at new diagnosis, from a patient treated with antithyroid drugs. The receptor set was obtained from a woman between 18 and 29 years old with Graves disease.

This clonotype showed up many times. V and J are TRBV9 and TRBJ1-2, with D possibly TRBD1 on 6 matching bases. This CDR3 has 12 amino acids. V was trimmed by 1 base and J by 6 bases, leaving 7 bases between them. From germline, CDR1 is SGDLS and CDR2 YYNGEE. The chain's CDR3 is CASSVHRDGYTF. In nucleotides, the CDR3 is TGTGCCAGCAGCGTACACAGGGATGGCTACACCTTC.

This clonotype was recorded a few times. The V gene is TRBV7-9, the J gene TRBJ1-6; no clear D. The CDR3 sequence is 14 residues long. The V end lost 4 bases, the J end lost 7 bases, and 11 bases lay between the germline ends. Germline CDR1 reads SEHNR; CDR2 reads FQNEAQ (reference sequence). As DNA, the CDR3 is TGTGCCAGCAGCTCGAGCGGCCCAAATTCACCCCTCCACTTT. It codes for CASSSSGPNSPLHF. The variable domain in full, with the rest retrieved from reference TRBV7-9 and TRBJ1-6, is DTGVSQNPRHKITKRGQNVTFRCDPISEHNRLYWYRQTLGQGPEFLTYFQNEAQLEKSRLLSDRFSAERPKGSFSTLEIQRTEQGDSAMYLCASSSSGPNSPLHFGNGTRLTVT.

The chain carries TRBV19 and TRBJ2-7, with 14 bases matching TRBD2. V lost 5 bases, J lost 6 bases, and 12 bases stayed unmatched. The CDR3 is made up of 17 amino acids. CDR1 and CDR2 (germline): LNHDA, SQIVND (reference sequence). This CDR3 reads CASSVTSGRASLGEQYF. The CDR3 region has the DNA TGTGCCAGTAGTGTGACTAGCGGGAGGGCCTCTCTTGGCGAGCAGTACTTC.

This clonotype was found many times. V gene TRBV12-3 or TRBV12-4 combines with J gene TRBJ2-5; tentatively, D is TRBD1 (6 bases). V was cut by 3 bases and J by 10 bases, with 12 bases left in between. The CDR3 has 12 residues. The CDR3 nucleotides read TGTGCCAGCAGTTTTGGGACACCGGGCCAGTACTTC. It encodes CASSFGTPGQYF.

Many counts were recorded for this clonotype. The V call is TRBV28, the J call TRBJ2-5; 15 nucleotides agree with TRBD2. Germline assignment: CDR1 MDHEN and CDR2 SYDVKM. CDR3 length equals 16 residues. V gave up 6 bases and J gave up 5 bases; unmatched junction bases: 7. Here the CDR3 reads CASSLGLAGGWETQYF. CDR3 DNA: TGTGCCAGCAGCCTAGGACTAGCGGGAGGGTGGGAGACCCAGTACTTC.

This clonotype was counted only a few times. CDR3 nucleotide sequence: TGCAGTGCCCCGGGACAGGGGGAATCTAACTATGGCTACACCTTC. Residues: CSAPGQGESNYGYTF. V is TRBV20-1 and J is TRBJ1-2; TRBD1 agrees at 11 bases. CDR1 is DFQATT and CDR2 is SNEGSKA in the germline V gene (reference sequence). The CDR3 extends over 15 amino acids. V shed 6 bases, J shed 0 bases, and the junction held 6 bases outside the gene matches.

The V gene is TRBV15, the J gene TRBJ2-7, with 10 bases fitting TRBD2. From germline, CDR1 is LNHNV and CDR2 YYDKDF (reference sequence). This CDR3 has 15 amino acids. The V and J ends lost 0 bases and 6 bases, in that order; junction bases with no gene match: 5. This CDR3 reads CATSRDRLAGVEQYF. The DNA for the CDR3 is TGTGCCACCAGCAGAGATCGGCTAGCGGGAGTCGAGCAGTACTTC.

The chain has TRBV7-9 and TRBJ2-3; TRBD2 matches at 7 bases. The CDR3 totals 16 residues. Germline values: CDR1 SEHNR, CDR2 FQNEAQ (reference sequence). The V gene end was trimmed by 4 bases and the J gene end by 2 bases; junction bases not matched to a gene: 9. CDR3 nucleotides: TGTGCCAGCAGCTCCTGGGCGGGAGCAGACACAGATACGCAGTATTTT. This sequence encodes CASSSWAGADTDTQYF.

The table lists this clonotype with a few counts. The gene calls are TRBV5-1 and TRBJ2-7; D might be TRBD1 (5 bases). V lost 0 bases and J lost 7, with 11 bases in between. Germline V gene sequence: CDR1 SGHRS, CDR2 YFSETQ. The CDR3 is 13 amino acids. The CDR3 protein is CASSLETALEQYF. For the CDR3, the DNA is TGCGCCAGCAGCTTGGAGACAGCTTTAGAGCAGTACTTC.

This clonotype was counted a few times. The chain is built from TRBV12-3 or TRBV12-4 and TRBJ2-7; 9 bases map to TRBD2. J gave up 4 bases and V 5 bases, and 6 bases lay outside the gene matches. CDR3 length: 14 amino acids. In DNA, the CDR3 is TGTGCCAGCAGTCGTGCGGGAGGGCTGTACGAGCAGTACTTC. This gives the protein CASSRAGGLYEQYF.

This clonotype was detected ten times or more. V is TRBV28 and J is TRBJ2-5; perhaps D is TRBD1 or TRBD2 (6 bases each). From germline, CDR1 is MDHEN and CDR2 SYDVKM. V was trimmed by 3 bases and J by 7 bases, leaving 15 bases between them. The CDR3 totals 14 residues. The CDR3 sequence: CASSLGGGKGTQYF. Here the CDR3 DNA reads TGTGCCAGCAGTTTGGGGGGCGGCAAGGGGACCCAGTACTTC.

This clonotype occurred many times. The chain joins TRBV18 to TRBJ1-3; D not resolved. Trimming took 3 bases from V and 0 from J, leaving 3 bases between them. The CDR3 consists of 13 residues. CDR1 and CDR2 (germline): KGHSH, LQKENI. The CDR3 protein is CASSPTSGNTIYF. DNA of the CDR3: TGTGCCAGCTCACCCACCTCTGGAAACACCATATATTTT.

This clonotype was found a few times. The chain's CDR3 is CASMPLGTQNYGYTF. The CDR3 bases are TGTGCCAGCATGCCGCTAGGGACCCAAAACTATGGCTACACCTTC. The chain carries TRBV2 and TRBJ1-2; a possible D gene is TRBD1 (5 bases). V lost 7 bases and J lost 2, with 17 bases in between. Germline assignment: CDR1 SNHLY and CDR2 FYNNEI. This CDR3 has 15 residues. Looking up the rest from reference TRBV2 and TRBJ1-2 gives the full variable domain: EPEVTQTPSHQVTQMGQEVILRCVPISNHLYFYWYRQILGQKVEFLVSFYNNEISEKSEIFDDQFSVERPDGSNFTLKIRSTKLEDSAMYFCASMPLGTQNYGYTFGSGTRLTVV.

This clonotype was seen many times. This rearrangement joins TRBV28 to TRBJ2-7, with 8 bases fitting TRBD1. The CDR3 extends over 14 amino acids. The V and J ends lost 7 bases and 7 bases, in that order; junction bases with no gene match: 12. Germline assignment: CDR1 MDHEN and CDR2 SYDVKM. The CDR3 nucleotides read TGTGCCAGCAACCCCGGACAGGGCGGAGAAGAGCAGTACTTC. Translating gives CASNPGQGGEEQYF. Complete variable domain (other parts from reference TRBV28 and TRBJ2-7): DVKVTQSSRYLVKRTGEKVFLECVQDMDHENMFWYRQDPGLGLRLIYFSYDVKMKEKGDIPEGYSVSREKKERFSLILESASTNQTSMYLCASNPGQGGEEQYFGPGTRLTVT.

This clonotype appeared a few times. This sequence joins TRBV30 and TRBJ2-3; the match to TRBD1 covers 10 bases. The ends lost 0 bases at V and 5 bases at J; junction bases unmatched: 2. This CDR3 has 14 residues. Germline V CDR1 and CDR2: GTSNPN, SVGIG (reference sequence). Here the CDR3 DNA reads TGTGCCTGGAGTGTAGACAGGGGGCTAGATACGCAGTATTTT. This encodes CAWSVDRGLDTQYF.

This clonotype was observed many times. CDR3 region: CASIGTDLFEQYF. CDR3 in DNA: TGTGCCAGCATCGGGACAGACCTCTTCGAGCAGTACTTC. The chain has TRBV28 and TRBJ2-7; 7 nucleotides match TRBD1. Germline V gives CDR1 MDHEN, CDR2 SYDVKM. V trimming: 7 bases; J trimming: 6 bases; junction bases outside the gene matches: 9. The CDR3 runs to 13 residues.

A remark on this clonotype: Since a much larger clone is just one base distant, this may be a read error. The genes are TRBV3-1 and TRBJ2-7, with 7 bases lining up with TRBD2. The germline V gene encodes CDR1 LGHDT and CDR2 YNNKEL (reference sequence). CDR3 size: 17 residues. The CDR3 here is CASSQDRSGTARWEHYF. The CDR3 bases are TGTGCCAGCAGCCAAGATCGAAGCGGGACTGCCCGGTGGGAGCATTACTTC.

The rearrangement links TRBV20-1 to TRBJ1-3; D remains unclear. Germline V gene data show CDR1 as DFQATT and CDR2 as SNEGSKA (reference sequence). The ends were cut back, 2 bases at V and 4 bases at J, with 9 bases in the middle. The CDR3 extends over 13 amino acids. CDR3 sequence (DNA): TGCAGTGCTAGAAATGGTCTCGGAAACACCATATATTTT. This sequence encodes CSARNGLGNTIYF.

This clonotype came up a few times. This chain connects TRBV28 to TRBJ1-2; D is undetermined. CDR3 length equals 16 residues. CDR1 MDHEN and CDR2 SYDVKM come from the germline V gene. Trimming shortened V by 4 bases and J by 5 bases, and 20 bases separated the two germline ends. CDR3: CASSSPSNGNTYGYTF. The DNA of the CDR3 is TGTGCCAGCAGTTCGCCGAGTAACGGGAACACATATGGCTACACCTTC.

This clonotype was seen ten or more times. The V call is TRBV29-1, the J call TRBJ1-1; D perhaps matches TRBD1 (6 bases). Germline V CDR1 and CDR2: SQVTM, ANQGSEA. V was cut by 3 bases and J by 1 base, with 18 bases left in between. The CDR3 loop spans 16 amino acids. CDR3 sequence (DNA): TGCAGCGTTGATCGGGGGGGGGGCGCGGGGAACACTGAAGCTTTCTTT. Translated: CSVDRGGGAGNTEAFF.

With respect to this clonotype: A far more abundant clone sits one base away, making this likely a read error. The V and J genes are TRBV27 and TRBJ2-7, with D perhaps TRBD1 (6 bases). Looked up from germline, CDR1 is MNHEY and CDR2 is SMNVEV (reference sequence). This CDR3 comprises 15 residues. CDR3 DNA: TGTGCCAGCGGGGAGAACCGGGACATGTACTACGGGCAGTACTTC. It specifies CASGENRDMYYGQYF.

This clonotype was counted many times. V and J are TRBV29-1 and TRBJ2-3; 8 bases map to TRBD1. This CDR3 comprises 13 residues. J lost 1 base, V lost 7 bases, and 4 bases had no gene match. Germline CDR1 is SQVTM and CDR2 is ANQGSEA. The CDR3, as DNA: TGCAGCGCAAAGACAGGGGGCACAGATACGCAGTATTTT. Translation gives CSAKTGGTDTQYF.

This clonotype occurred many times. The CDR3 DNA follows: TGTGCCAGCAGCCCTAGCATAACTAGCGGGAGCTACGAGCAGTACTTC. This translates into CASSPSITSGSYEQYF. The chain couples TRBV6-2 or TRBV6-3 to TRBJ2-7, with 11 bases matching TRBD2. Unmatched junction bases numbered 10, after V lost 6 bases and J lost 3 bases. Germline V gives CDR1 MNHEY, CDR2 SVGEGT. The CDR3 has 16 residues.

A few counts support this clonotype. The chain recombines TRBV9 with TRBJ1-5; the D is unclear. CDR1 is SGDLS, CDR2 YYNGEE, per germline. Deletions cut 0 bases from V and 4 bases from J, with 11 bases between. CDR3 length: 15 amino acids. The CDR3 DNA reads TGTGCCAGCAGCGTAGGGGCGGGTGGTAATCAGCCCCAGCATTTT. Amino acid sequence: CASSVGAGGNQPQHF.

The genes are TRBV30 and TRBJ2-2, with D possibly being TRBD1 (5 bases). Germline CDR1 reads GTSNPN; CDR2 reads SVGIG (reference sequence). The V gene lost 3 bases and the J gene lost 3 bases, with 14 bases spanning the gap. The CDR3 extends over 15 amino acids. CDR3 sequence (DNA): TGTGCCTGGAGGGACACCGTCGGGTACACCGGGGAGCTGTTTTTT. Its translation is CAWRDTVGYTGELFF.

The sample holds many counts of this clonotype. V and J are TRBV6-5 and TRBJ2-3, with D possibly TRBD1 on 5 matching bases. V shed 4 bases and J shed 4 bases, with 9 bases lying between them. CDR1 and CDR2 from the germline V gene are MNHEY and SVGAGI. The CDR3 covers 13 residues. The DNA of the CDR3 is TGTGCCAGCAGTTCAGGGTTCCCAGATACGCAGTATTTT. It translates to CASSSGFPDTQYF.

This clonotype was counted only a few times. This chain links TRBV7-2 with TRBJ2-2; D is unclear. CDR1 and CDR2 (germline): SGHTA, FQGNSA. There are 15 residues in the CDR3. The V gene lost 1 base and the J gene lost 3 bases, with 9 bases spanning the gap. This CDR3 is CASSLGGVDTGELFF. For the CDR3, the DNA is TGTGCCAGCAGCTTAGGTGGGGTTGACACCGGGGAGCTGTTTTTT.

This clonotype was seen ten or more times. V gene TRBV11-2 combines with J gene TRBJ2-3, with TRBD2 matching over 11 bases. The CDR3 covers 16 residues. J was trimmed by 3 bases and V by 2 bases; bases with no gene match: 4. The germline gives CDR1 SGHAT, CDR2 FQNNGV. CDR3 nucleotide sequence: TGTGCCAGCAGCTTAATAGCGGGAGGGCTTACAGATACGCAGTATTTT. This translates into CASSLIAGGLTDTQYF. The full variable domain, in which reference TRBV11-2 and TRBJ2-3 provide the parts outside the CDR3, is EAGVAQSPRYKIIEKRQSVAFWCNPISGHATLYWYQQILGQGPKLLIQFQNNGVVDDSQLPKDRFSAERLKGVDSTLKIQPAKLEDSAVYLCASSLIAGGLTDTQYFGPGTRLTVL.

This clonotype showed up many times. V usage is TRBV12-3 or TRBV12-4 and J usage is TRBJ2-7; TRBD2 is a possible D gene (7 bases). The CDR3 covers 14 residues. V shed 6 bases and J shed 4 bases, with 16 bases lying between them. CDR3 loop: CASSPWGGRYEQYF. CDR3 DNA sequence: TGTGCCAGCAGCCCCTGGGGGGGCAGGTACGAGCAGTACTTC.

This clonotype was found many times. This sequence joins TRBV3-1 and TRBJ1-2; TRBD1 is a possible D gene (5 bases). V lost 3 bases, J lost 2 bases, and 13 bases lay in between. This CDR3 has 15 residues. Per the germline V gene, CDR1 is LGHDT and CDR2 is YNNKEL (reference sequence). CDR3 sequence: CASSHPGRKNYGYTF. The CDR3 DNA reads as TGTGCCAGCAGCCACCCGGGACGGAAGAACTATGGCTACACCTTC.